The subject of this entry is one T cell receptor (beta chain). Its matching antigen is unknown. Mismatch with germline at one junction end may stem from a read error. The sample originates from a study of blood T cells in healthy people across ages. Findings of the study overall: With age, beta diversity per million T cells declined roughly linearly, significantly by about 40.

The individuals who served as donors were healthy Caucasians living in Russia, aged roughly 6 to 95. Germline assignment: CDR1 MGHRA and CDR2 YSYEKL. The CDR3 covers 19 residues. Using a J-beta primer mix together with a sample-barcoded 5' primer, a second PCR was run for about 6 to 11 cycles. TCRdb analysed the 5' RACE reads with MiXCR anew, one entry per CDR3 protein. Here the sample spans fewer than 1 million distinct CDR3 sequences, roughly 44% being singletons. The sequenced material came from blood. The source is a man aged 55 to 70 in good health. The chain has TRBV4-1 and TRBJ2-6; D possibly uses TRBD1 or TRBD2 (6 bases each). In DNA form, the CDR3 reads TGCGCCAGCAGCCAAGATCGGGAACAGGGACTCTCTGGGGCCGACGTCCTGACTTTC. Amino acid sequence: CASSQDREQGLSGADVLTF.